This T cell receptor beta chain was identified in a study of sequential checkpoint blockade in melanoma. Study findings and constraints: For nivolumab-first patients, baseline tumor clonality was associated with response.

The sample's treatment: randomized to nivolumab then ipilimumab (arm A) or the reverse (arm B). Assay: immunoSEQ multiplex PCR; the TCRdb copy retains only in-frame clones and omits some. The sample gives approximately 20,000 clones, around 70% of which show up once; roughly 5.2% is in the top ten. CDR1 LNHDA and CDR2 SQIVND come from the germline V gene (reference sequence). This CDR3 region has 13 residues. V lost 6 bases, J lost 6 bases, and 6 bases stayed unmatched. As for this clone: No antigen is known for it.

This TCR derives from a human donor with melanoma. The chain employs TRBV19 and TRBJ1-2; 8 bases are shared with TRBD1. Sample: tumor tissue (inferred from file names), taken from a patient given nivolumab and ipilimumab in sequence. The CDR3 DNA follows: TGTGCCAGTAGGTCGGACAGGGCTAATGGCTACACCTTC. This gives the protein CASRSDRANGYTF.